Below are 14 T cell receptor beta chains sequenced from a single sample in a study of T cell changes during pregnancy in multiple sclerosis. Sequencing used immunoSEQ multiplex PCR; TCRdb keeps in-frame clones, though not all of them. The table includes about 51,000 clones, roughly 93% detected once. The sample was peripheral blood, taken in the second trimester of pregnancy. Receptors originate from a female donor with multiple sclerosis, enrolled in a pregnancy study.

The chain is built from TRBV6-1 and TRBJ2-3; 9 bases line up with TRBD2. Germline V gene sequence: CDR1 MNHNS, CDR2 SASEGT. The CDR3 length is 16 residues. V trimming: 2 bases; J trimming: 0 bases; junction bases outside the gene matches: 3. The CDR3 bases are TGTGCCAGCAGTGAATTGACTAGCGGTAGCACAGATACGCAGTATTTT. Its translation is CASSELTSGSTDTQYF.

The rearrangement links TRBV30 to TRBJ1-5, with a possible D match to TRBD1 (6 bases). The ends were cut back, 0 bases at V and 6 bases at J, with 18 bases in the middle. The CDR3 spans 16 residues. Germline V gene sequence: CDR1 GTSNPN, CDR2 SVGIG (reference sequence). The CDR3, as DNA: TGTGCCTGGAGTGTAGCAGGGGCCGATTGGGGTCAGCCCCAGCATTTT. Its translation is CAWSVAGADWGQPQHF.

CDR3 sequence reads: CASSQETTSGEETQYF. The CDR3 nucleotides read TGTGCCAGCAGCCAAGAAACGACTAGCGGAGAAGAGACCCAGTACTTC. The rearrangement joins TRBV4-2 to TRBJ2-5, with TRBD2 identical over 9 bases. This CDR3 has 16 residues. V shed 0 bases, J shed 3 bases, and the junction held 5 bases outside the gene matches. Germline assignment: CDR1 LGHNA and CDR2 YNFKEQ.

The rearrangement joins TRBV19 to TRBJ2-2, with D possibly TRBD2 on 5 matching bases. CDR1 is LNHDA and CDR2 is SQIVND in the germline V gene (reference sequence). Deletions cut 6 bases from V and 4 bases from J, with 12 bases between. The CDR3 runs to 14 residues. CDR3 DNA sequence: TGTGCCAGTAGGGATGTAGCGAGCACCGGGGAGCTGTTTTTT. It encodes CASRDVASTGELFF. The entire variable domain, with the rest obtained from reference TRBV19 and TRBJ2-2, is as follows: DGGITQSPKYLFRKEGQNVTLSCEQNLNHDAMYWYRQDPGQGLRLIYYSQIVNDFQKGDIAEGYSVSREKKESFPLTVTSAQKNPTAFYLCASRDVASTGELFFGEGSRLTVL.

This sequence joins TRBV6-4 and TRBJ2-5, with 12 bases matching TRBD1. In germline, CDR1 is MRHNA, CDR2 SNTAGT. V was clipped by 5 bases and J by 5 bases; unmatched bases: 9. CDR3 size: 16 residues. The CDR3 DNA is TGTGCCAGCAGTCCCGGGACAGGGGGCGCCGTGGAGACCCAGTACTTC. Amino acids: CASSPGTGGAVETQYF.

The chain links TRBV15 to TRBJ2-1; tentative D call: TRBD2 (6 bases). Between the trimmed V and J ends, which lost 0 bases and 1 base, there was a span of 10 bases. This CDR3 comprises 16 residues. CDR1 is LNHNV and CDR2 is YYDKDF in the germline V gene (reference sequence). Here the CDR3 reads CATSRDRGVSYNEQFF. For the CDR3, the DNA is TGTGCCACCAGCAGAGATCGCGGGGTTTCCTACAATGAGCAGTTCTTC. The full variable domain, completed using reference TRBV15 and TRBJ2-1, is DAMVIQNPRYQVTQFGKPVTLSCSQTLNHNVMYWYQQKSSQAPKLLFHYYDKDFNNEADTPDNFQSRRPNTSFCFLDIRSPGLGDTAMYLCATSRDRGVSYNEQFFGPGTRLTVL.

The V call is TRBV2, the J call TRBJ1-5; 7 positions agree with TRBD1. Germline loops: CDR1 SNHLY, CDR2 FYNNEI. The CDR3 length is 14 residues. Trimming took 6 bases from V and 6 from J; bases not matched to a gene: 8. The CDR3 region is CASSDGQEVQPQHF. The CDR3 DNA follows: TGTGCCAGCAGCGACGGACAGGAGGTTCAGCCCCAGCATTTT.

This clone was seen just once. The J gene is TRBJ2-2, the V gene TRBV2, with a possible D match to TRBD1 (6 bases). CDR1 is SNHLY, CDR2 FYNNEI, per germline. This CDR3 is built from 13 residues. This CDR3 reads CAIRGQNTGELFF. The CDR3 bases are TGTGCTATCAGGGGACAAAACACCGGGGAGCTGTTTTTT.

This chain uses TRBV25-1 with TRBJ2-7, with D perhaps matching TRBD2 (6 bases). Per germline, CDR1 MGHDK and CDR2 SYGVNS. The CDR3 runs to 14 residues. V was cut by 7 bases and J by 7 bases, with 20 bases left in between. CDR3 sequence reads: CASTGPLKRGEQYF. As DNA, the CDR3 is TGTGCCAGCACGGGGCCACTAAAACGGGGGGAGCAGTACTTC.

The rearrangement links TRBV27 to TRBJ2-1; a weak D match, TRBD2 (5 bases). With 6 bases removed from V and 6 bases from J, the gap between germline ends came to 15 bases. There are 14 residues in the CDR3. Germline lookup yields CDR1 MNHEY and CDR2 SMNVEV (reference sequence). The CDR3 DNA follows: TGTGCCAGCAGGCTCGGAGGTGGATCCAATGAGCAGTTCTTC. Translated, it gives CASRLGGGSNEQFF.

This clone is a singleton in its sample. This chain connects TRBV2 to TRBJ2-7; 8 nucleotides match TRBD2. This CDR3 is 16 amino acids long. The ends lost 7 bases at V and 5 bases at J; junction bases unmatched: 16. Germline CDR1 is SNHLY and CDR2 is FYNNEI. This CDR3 reads CASTRNEAGAAHEQYF. The CDR3 DNA reads as TGTGCCAGCACACGAAACGAAGCGGGAGCGGCCCACGAGCAGTACTTC.

This rearrangement joins TRBV10-3 to TRBJ2-1, with 11 bases matching TRBD1. The trim removed 3 bases at V and 3 bases at J, leaving 4 bases unmatched. This CDR3 has 16 residues. Germline lookup yields CDR1 ENHRY and CDR2 SYGVKD. CDR3 residues: CAISDRTGGNYNEQFF. CDR3 bases: TGTGCCATCAGTGACCGGACAGGGGGCAACTACAATGAGCAGTTCTTC.

The chain employs TRBV10-3 and TRBJ1-2, with D possibly matching TRBD1 (5 bases). V dropped 0 bases and J dropped 6 bases, with 8 bases sitting between them. CDR1 and CDR2 (germline): ENHRY, SYGVKD. The length of the CDR3 is 13 residues. The CDR3 DNA reads TGTGCCATCAGTGAGTCTCAGGGCCATGGCTACACCTTC. Amino acid sequence: CAISESQGHGYTF.

CDR3 region: CASSLVMGHGETQYF. DNA for the CDR3: TGCGCCAGCAGCTTGGTTATGGGGCACGGAGAGACCCAGTACTTC. J is TRBJ2-5 and V is TRBV5-1, with a possible D match to TRBD1 (5 bases). The CDR3 consists of 15 residues. V lost 0 bases and J 4 bases, leaving 13 bases between the germline ends. CDR1 and CDR2 (germline): SGHRS, YFSETQ.